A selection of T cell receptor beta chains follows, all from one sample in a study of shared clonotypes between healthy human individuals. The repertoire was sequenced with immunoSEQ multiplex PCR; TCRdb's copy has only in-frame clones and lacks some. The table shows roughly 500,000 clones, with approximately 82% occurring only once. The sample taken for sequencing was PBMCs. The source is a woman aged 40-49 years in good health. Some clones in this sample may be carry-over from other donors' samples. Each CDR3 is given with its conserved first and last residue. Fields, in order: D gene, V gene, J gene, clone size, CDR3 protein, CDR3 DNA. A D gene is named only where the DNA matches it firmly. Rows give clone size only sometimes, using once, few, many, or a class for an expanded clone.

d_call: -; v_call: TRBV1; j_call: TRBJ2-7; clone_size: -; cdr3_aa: CTSSHVPIAGGQYYEQYF; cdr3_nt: TGCACCAGCAGCCACGTACCTATAGCGGGAGGTCAATACTACGAGCAGTACTTC
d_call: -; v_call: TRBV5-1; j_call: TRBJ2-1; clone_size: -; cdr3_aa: CASSQVNEQFF; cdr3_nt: TGCGCCAGCAGCCAAGTCAATGAGCAGTTCTTC
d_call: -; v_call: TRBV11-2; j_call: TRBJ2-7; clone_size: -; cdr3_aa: CASSLNRVSHEQYF; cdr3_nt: TGTGCCAGCAGCTTGAACAGGGTTTCCCACGAGCAGTACTTC
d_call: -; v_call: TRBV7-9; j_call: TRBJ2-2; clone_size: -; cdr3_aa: CASSLKRDTGELFF; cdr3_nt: TGTGCCAGCAGCTTGAAGCGGGACACCGGGGAGCTGTTTTTT
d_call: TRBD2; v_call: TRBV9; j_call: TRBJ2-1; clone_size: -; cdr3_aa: CASSARTSGSRDEQFF; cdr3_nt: TGTGCCAGCAGCGCCAGGACTAGCGGGAGTAGGGATGAGCAGTTCTTC
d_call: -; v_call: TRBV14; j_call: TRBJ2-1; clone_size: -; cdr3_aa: CASSQSGVYNEQFF; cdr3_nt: TGTGCCAGCAGCCAATCAGGGGTGTACAATGAGCAGTTCTTC
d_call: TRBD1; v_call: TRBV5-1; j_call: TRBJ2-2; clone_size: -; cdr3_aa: CASSRSGTVNTGELFF; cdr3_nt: TGCGCCAGCAGCCGGTCCGGGACAGTGAACACCGGGGAGCTGTTTTTT
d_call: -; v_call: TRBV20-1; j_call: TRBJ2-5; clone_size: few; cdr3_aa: CSARVGGTQYF; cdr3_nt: TGCAGTGCTAGAGTAGGGGGGACCCAGTACTTC
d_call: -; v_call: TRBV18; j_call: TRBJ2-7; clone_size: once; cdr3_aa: CASSSPLDRYEQYF; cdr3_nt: TGTGCCAGCTCATCCCCCCTGGATCGTTACGAGCAGTACTTC
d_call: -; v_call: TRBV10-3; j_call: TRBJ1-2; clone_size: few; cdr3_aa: CAIKGLHEGFFVRYTF; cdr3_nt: TGTGCCATCAAAGGACTCCACGAGGGATTTTTTGTTCGCTACACCTTC
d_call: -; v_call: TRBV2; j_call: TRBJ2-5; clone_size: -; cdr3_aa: CASKVNSQETQYF; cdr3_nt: TGTGCCAGCAAAGTGAACAGCCAAGAGACCCAGTACTTC
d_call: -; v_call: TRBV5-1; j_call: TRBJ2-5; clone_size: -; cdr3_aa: CASSLDPEGTQYF; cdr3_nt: TGCGCCAGCAGCTTGGATCCCGAAGGGACCCAGTACTTC
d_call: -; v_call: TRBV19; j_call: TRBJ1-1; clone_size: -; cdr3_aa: CASRTGGNTEAFF; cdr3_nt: TGTGCCAGTAGGACCGGGGGGAACACTGAAGCTTTCTTT
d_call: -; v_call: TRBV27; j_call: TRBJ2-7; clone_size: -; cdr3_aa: CASTPSRVAAPYEQYF; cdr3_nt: TGTGCCAGCACCCCTAGCCGGGTAGCGGCTCCCTACGAGCAGTACTTC
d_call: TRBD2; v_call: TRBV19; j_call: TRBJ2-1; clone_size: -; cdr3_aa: CASSITSSGEGLQFF; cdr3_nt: TGTGCCAGTAGTATAACGTCTAGCGGGGAGGGTTTGCAGTTCTTC
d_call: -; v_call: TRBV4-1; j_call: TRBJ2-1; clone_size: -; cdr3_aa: CASSQGGGQTYNEQFF; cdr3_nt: TGCGCCAGCAGCCAAGGGGGGGGCCAAACATACAATGAGCAGTTCTTC
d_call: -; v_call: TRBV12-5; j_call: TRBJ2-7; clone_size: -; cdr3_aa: CASGSPRIEYEQYF; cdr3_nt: TGTGCTAGTGGTTCTCCACGGATAGAATACGAGCAGTACTTC
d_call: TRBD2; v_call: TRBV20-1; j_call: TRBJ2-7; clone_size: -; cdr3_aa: CSARGGGEQYF; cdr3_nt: TGCAGTGCTAGAGGCGGGGGCGAGCAGTACTTC
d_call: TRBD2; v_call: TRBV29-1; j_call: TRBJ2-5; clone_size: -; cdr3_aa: CSADRAGGKETQYF; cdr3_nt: TGCAGCGCTGACCGAGCGGGAGGGAAAGAGACCCAGTACTTC
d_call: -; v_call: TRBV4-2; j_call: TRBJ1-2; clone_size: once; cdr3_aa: CASSADLRDFGYTF; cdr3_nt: TGTGCCAGCAGCGCCGACCTCAGGGATTTCGGCTACACCTTC
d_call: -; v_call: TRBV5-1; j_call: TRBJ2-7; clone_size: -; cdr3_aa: CASRLSQRSPPYEQYF; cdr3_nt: TGCGCCAGCAGACTTTCGCAGCGAAGTCCCCCTTACGAGCAGTACTTC
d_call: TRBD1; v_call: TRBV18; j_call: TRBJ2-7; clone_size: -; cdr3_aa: CASSPPGQIYEQYF; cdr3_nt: TGTGCCAGCTCACCCCCGGGACAGATTTACGAGCAGTACTTC
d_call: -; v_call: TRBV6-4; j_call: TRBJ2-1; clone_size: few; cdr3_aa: CASSVDSQVDEQFF; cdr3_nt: TGTGCCAGCAGTGTGGACAGCCAGGTAGATGAGCAGTTCTTC
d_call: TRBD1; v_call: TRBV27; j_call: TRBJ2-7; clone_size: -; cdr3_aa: CASSLGGQFHEQYF; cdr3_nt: TGTGCCAGCAGCCTAGGGGGACAGTTCCACGAGCAGTACTTC
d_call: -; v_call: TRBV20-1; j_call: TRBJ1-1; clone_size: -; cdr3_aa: CSALLQVEAFF; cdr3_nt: TGCAGTGCCCTTTTACAGGTTGAAGCTTTCTTT
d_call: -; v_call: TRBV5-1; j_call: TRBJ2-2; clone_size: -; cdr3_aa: CASSLQANTGELFF; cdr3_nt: TGCGCCAGCAGCTTACAGGCAAACACCGGGGAGCTGTTTTTT
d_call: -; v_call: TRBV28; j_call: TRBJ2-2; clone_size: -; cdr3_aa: CASSPGGGRGTGELFF; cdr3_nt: TGTGCCAGCAGTCCCGGGGGCGGGAGAGGCACCGGGGAGCTGTTTTTT
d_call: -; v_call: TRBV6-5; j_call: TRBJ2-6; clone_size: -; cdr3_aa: CASMWLSGANVLTF; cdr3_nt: TGTGCCAGCATGTGGCTGTCTGGGGCCAACGTCCTGACTTTC
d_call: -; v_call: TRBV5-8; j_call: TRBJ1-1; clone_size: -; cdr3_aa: CASSLGQGPADTEAFF; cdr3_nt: TGTGCCAGCAGCTTAGGGCAGGGGCCAGCGGACACTGAAGCTTTCTTT
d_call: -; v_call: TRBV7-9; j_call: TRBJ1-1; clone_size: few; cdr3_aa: CASSTTNVAFF; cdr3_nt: TGTGCCAGCAGCACCACCAATGTGGCTTTCTTT
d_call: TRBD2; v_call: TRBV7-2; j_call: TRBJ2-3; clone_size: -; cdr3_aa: CASSLTVVSGGRDTQYF; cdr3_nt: TGTGCCAGCAGCTTAACGGTGGTGTCGGGAGGGCGGGATACGCAGTATTTT
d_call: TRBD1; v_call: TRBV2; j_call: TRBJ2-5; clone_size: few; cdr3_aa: CASSGDRGWETQYF; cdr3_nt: TGTGCCAGCAGTGGCGACAGGGGGTGGGAGACCCAGTACTTC